This T cell receptor beta chain was sequenced during a study of beta chain features in type 1 diabetes (dated by TCRdb to about 2018). About the study as a whole: Mean age, gender distribution, total cell number and subset yield were not different between patients and healthy donors. The study compared the TCRB repertoires of sorted circulating CD4+ T cell subsets in recently diagnosed type 1 diabetes patients with those in matched healthy donors. A total of 107,917,701 sorted cells were examined across all samples, and a strong correlation was observed between cell number per subset and RNA yield. Regulatory and stem cell-like memory subsets were obtained from only 8 patients and about eight healthy donors, while naive and central memory subsets were obtained from all 30 or so donors.

The entire isolated RNA was reverse transcribed using the High Capacity cDNA Reverse Transcription Kit, and thus expressed TCRB transcripts were sequenced. Naive, central memory and regulatory T cell samples underwent deep immunoSEQ sequencing, averaging around 3.7 million total reads per sample. Sorted cells were lysed in RLT buffer, and RNA was extracted using DNase-treated RNeasy Micro or Mini kits according to cell number. To prevent cross-contamination, each cell subset was processed individually, whereas patient and healthy donor samples were processed jointly. TCRB sequences were amplified from cDNA with the immunoSEQ multiplex PCR, producing 87-bp fragments spanning the CDR3 region. Amplicons were sequenced on the Illumina HiSeq platform. The original methods were these. PCR bias was corrected computationally using synthetic template baselines, and reads within Hamming distance 2 were collapsed, with unmergeable singletons discarded. By aligning reads against IMGT, V, D and J genes, CDR3 length, and insertions or deletions at six rearrangement sites were assigned. Within each subset, clonotype counts were normalized to sorted cell number, after which true diversity and Gini coefficients were computed with the tcR R package. Repertoire sharing was quantified using the overlap coefficient calculated on TCRB nucleotide sequences. In its TCRdb copy, this immuneACCESS table keeps in-frame sequences only and misses some clones. Where compared with another copy, unresolved V genes explain less than half of these, and the others have no known cause. That table supplies the V and J calls and clone size; D and trimming were determined from the DNA. This sample gives about 180,000 clones in total; roughly 7.1% of them show up just once. More than 0.75% of the sample goes to the ten largest clones.

From each donor, a single peripheral blood sample of 100 to 150 mL on average was drawn into heparinised tubes. A BD FACSAria II was used to sort naive, central memory, regulatory and stem cell-like memory CD4+ T cells with a panel that included CD45RO, CCR7, CD25, CD127, CD95 and CD27. Every sorted population had a purity above 95%. PBMCs were isolated right away by Lymphoprep density gradient centrifugation and were stained directly, without culture. So that batch effects would be minimized, each experiment stained and sorted samples in pairs, pairing one healthy donor with one patient. V is clipped by 4 bases and J by 2 bases, and the sequence between their germline boundaries is 29 bases long. The CDR3 goes from the cysteine to the phenylalanine over 20 residues. Only the CDR3 region is kept as DNA, spanning 60 bases read in frame from base 1. The germline V gene sets CDR1 to SGHRS and CDR2 to YFSETQ.

Of note for this clone: Its antigen target is currently unknown. No base quality values were provided; no much bigger clone lies one nucleotide off.

General findings and caveats noted by the study authors: Only small numbers of individuals were included in the HLA sub-analyses, which left unresolved whether HLA type had any influence on TCRB rearrangement. The naive, central memory and regulatory TCRB repertoires appeared to resemble one another more closely among patients than among healthy donors. Type 1 diabetes patients showed a moderate but significant shortening of TCRB CDR3 length in all four CD4+ subsets. Patients with type 1 diabetes made fewer insertions and deleted more nucleotides at VDJ recombination sites, implying thymic rearrangement abnormalities. Because cDNA was sequenced instead of genomic DNA, highly expressing activated cells could be over-represented, though the groups showed no difference in activation or CD3 levels. PCR might favor shorter templates, but patient and control samples were amplified and corrected together, so any skew would affect both groups equally.

Here the chain combines TRBV5-1 and TRBJ2-3, and possibly TRBD2, on 7 matching bases. The sequence was obtained from a middle-aged woman with type 1 diabetes. The sample taken for sequencing was central memory CD4+ T cells from blood. The sequenced DNA is TGCGCCAGCAGCCCTGGGGGCCCCGGCGCGGCTAGCGGAAACACAGATACGCAGTATTTT. This sequence encodes CASSPGGPGAASGNTDTQYF.